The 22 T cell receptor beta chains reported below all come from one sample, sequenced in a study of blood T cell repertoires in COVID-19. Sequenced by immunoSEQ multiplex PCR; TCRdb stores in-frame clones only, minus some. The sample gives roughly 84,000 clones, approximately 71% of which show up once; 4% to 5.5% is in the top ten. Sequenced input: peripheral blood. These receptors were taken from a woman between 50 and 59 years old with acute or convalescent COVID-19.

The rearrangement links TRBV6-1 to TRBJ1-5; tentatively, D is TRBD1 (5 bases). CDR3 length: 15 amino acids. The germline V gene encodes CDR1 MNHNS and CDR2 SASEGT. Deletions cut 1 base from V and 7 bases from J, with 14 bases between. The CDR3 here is CASSEGRGLGQPQHF. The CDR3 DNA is TGTGCCAGCAGTGAAGGTAGGGGTTTAGGCCAGCCCCAGCATTTT.

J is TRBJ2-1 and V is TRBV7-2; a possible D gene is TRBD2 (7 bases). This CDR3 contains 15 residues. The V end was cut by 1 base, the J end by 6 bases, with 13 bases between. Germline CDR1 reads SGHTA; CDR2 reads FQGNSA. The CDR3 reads CASSLDWGGRNEQFF. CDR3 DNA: TGTGCCAGCAGCTTAGATTGGGGGGGCCGCAATGAGCAGTTCTTC.

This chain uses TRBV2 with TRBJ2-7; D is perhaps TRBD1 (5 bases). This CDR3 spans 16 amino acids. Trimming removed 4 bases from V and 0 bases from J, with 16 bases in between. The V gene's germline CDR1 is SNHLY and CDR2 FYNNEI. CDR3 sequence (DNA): TGTGCCAGCAGTGGACAGTTATTCCCCCTCTCCTACGAGCAGTACTTC. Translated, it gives CASSGQLFPLSYEQYF. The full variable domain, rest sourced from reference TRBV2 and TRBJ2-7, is EPEVTQTPSHQVTQMGQEVILRCVPISNHLYFYWYRQILGQKVEFLVSFYNNEISEKSEIFDDQFSVERPDGSNFTLKIRSTKLEDSAMYFCASSGQLFPLSYEQYFGPGTRLTVT.

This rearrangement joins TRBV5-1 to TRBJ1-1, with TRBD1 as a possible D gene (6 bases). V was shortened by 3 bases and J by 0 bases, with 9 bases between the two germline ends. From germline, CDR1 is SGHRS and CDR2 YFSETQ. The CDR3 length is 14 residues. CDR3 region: CASSSGDLNTEAFF. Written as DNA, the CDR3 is TGCGCCAGCAGCTCAGGGGACCTGAACACTGAAGCTTTCTTT.

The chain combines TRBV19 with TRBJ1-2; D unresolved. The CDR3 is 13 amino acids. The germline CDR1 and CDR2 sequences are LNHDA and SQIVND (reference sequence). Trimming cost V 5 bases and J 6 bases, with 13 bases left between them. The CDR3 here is CASSPPSRHGYTF. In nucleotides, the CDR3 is TGTGCCAGTAGTCCCCCAAGCCGTCATGGCTACACCTTC.

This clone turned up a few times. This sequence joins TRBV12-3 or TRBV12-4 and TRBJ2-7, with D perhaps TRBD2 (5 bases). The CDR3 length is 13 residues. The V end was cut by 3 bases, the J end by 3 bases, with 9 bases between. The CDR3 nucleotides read TGTGCCAGCAGTTTCGTACTAGACTACGAGCAGTACTTC. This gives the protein CASSFVLDYEQYF.

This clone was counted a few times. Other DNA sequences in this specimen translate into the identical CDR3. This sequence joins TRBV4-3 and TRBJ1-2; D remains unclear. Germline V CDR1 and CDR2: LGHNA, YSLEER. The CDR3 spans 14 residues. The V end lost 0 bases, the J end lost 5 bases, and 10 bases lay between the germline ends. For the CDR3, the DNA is TGCGCCAGCAGCCAAGATTTACACAGTTATGGCTACACCTTC. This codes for CASSQDLHSYGYTF.

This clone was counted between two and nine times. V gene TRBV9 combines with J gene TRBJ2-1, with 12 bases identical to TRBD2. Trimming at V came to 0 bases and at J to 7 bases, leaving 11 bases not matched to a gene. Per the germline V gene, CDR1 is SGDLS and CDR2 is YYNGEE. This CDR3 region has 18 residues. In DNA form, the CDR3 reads TGTGCCAGCAGCGTAGATCCTAGCGGGGGGGCAGGTCCGAATGAGCAGTTCTTC. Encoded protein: CASSVDPSGGAGPNEQFF.

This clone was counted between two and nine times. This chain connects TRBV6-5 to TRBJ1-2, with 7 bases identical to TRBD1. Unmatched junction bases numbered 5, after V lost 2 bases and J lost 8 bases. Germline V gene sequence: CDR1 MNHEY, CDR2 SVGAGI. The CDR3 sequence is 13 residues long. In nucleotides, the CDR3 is TGTGCCAGCAGTTACAACAGGGGTGGAGGCTACACCTTC. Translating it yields CASSYNRGGGYTF.

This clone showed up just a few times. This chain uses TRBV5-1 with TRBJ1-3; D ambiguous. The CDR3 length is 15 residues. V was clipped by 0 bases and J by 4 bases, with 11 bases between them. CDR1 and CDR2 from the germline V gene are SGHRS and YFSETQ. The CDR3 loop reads CASSLDSHKGNTIYF. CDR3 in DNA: TGCGCCAGCAGCTTGGACAGCCACAAGGGAAACACCATATATTTT.

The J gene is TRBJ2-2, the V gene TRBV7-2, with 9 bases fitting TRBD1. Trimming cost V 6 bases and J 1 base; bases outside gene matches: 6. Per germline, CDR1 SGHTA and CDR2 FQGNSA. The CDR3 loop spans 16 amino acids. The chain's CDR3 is CASRHGTGLNTGELFF. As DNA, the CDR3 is TGTGCCAGCAGGCATGGGACAGGGCTGAACACCGGGGAGCTGTTTTTT.

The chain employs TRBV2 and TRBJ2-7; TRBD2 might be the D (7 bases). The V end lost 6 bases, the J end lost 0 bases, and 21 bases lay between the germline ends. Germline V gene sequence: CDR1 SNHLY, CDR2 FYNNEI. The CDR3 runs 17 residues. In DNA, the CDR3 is TGTGCCAGCAGGAAACACTTCACAGGGAGGGACTCCTACGAGCAGTACTTC. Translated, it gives CASRKHFTGRDSYEQYF. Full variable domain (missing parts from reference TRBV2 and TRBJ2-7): EPEVTQTPSHQVTQMGQEVILRCVPISNHLYFYWYRQILGQKVEFLVSFYNNEISEKSEIFDDQFSVERPDGSNFTLKIRSTKLEDSAMYFCASRKHFTGRDSYEQYFGPGTRLTVT.

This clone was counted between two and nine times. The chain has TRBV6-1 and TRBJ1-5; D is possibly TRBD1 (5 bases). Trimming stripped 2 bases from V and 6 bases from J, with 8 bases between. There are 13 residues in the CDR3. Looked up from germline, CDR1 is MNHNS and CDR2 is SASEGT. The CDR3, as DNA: TGTGCCAGCAGTGAACAGGGAAGTCAGCCCCAGCATTTT. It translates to CASSEQGSQPQHF.

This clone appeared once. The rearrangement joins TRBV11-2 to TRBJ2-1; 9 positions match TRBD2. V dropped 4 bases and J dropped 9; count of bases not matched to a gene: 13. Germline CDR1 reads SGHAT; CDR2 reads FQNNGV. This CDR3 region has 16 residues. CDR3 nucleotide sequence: TGTGCCAGCAGCTCCCTCATTCAAGCGGGGGGACGTGAGCAGTTCTTC. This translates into CASSSLIQAGGREQFF.

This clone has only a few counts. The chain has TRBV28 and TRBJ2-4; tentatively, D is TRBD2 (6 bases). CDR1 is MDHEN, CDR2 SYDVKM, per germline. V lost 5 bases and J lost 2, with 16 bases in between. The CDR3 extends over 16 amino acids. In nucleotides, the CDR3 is TGTGCCAGCAGTGGACCCGAGGAGGGTTCCAAAAACATTCAGTACTTC. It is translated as CASSGPEEGSKNIQYF.

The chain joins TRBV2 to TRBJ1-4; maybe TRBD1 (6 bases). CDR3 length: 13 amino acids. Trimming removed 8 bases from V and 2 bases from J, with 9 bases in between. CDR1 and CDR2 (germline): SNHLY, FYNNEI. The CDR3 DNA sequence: TGTGCCAGCCACAGGGCGACTAATGAAAAACTGTTTTTT. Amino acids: CASHRATNEKLFF. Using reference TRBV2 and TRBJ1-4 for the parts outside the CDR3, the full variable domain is EPEVTQTPSHQVTQMGQEVILRCVPISNHLYFYWYRQILGQKVEFLVSFYNNEISEKSEIFDDQFSVERPDGSNFTLKIRSTKLEDSAMYFCASHRATNEKLFFGSGTQLSVL.

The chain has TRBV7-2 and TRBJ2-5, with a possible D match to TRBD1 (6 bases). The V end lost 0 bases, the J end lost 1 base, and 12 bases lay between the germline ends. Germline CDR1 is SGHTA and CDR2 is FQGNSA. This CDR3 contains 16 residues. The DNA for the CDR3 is TGTGCCAGCAGCTTAGCGGGGGCTACAATCCAAGAGACCCAGTACTTC. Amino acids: CASSLAGATIQETQYF.

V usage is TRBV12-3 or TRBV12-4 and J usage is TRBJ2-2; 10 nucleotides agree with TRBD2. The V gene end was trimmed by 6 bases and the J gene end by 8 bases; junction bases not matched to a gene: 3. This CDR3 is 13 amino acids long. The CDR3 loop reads CASRSSGGGELFF. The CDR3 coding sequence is TGTGCCAGCAGGTCTAGCGGGGGAGGGGAGCTGTTTTTT.

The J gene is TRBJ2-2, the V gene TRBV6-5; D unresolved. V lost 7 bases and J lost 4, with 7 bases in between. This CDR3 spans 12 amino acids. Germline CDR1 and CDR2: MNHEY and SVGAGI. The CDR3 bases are TGTGCCAGCACCAGGTCCACCGGGGAGCTGTTTTTT. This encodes CASTRSTGELFF.

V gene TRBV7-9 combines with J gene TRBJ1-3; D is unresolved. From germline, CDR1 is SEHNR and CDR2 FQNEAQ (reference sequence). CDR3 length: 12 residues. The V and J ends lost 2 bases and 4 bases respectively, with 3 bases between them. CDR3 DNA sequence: TGTGCCAGCAGCTTACAAGGAAACACCATATATTTT. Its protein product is CASSLQGNTIYF.

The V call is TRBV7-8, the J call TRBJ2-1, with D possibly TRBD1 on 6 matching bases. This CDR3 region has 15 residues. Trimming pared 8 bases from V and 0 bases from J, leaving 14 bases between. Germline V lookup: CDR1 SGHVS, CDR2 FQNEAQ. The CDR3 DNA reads TGTGCCAGCCAAAAAACAGGGAGCTCCTACAATGAGCAGTTCTTC. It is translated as CASQKTGSSYNEQFF.

The CDR3 bases are TGTGCCAGCAGGGACCAGACAGGGTACAACACTGAAGCTTTCTTT. As protein: CASRDQTGYNTEAFF. V usage is TRBV28 and J usage is TRBJ1-1, with 7 bases fitting TRBD1. This CDR3 is built from 15 residues. With 6 bases clipped from V and 2 bases from J, the junction kept 9 bases outside the gene matches. Germline V gene lookup returns CDR1 MDHEN and CDR2 SYDVKM.